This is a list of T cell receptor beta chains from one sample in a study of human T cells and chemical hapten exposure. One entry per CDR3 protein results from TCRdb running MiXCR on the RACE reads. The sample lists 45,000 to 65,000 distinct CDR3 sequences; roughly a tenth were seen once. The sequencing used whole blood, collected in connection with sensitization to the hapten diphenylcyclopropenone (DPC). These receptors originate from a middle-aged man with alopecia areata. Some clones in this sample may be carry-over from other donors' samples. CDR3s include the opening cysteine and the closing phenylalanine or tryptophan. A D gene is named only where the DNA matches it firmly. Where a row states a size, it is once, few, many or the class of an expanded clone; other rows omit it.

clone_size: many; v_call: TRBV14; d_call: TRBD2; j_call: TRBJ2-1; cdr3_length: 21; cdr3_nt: TGTGCCAGCAGCCAAAGACCTGAAGTCCCGGGACTAGCGGCCCCCTACAATGAGCAGTTCTTC; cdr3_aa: CASSQRPEVPGLAAPYNEQFF
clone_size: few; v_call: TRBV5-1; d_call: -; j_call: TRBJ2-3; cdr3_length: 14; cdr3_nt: TGCGCCAGCAGCTTACAGGCGGTCGCAGATACGCAGTATTTT; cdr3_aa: CASSLQAVADTQYF
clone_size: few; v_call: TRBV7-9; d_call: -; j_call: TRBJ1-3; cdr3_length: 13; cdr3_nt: TGTGCCAGCAGCGGGACCTCTGGAAACACCATATATTTT; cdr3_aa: CASSGTSGNTIYF
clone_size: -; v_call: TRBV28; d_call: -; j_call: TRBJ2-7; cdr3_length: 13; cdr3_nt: TGTGCCAGCAGTTTCGGACTGGATTACGAGCAGTACTTC; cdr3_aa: CASSFGLDYEQYF
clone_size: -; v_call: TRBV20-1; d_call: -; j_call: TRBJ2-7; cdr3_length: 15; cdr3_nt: TGCAGTGCTAAGCCCCGGAACACGCATTTTCACGAGCAGTACTTC; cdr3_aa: CSAKPRNTHFHEQYF
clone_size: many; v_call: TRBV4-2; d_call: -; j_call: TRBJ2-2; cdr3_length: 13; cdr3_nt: TGTGCCAGCAGGGACGGGAACACCGGGGAGCTGTTTTTT; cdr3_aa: CASRDGNTGELFF
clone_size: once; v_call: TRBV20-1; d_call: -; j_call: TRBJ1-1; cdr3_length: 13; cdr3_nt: TGCAGTGCTAGAAGGCTGAAGAACACTGAAGCTTTCTTT; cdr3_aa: CSARRLKNTEAFF
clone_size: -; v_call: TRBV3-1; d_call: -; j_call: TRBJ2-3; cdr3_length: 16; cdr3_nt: TGTGCCAGCAGCCGGACCTCCTCCACGGGGGCAGATACGCAGTATTTT; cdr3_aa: CASSRTSSTGADTQYF
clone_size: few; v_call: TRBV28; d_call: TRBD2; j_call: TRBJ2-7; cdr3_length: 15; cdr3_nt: TGTGCCAGCAGGTCCGAGACTAGCGGGAGCCACGAGCAGTACTTC; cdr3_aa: CASRSETSGSHEQYF
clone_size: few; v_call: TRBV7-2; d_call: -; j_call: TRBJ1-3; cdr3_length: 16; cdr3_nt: TGTGCCAGCAGCTTAGTCGGCGGGACCTCTGGAAACACCATATATTTT; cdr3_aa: CASSLVGGTSGNTIYF
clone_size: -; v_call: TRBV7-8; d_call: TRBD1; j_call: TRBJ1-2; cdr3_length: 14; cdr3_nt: TGTGCCAGCAGCACCCGGACAGGGGGTACAGGCTACACCTTC; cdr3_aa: CASSTRTGGTGYTF
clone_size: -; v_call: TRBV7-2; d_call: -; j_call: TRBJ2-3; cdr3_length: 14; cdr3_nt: TGTGCCAGCAGCGGTTTGGGGCGTCCAGATACGCAGTATTTT; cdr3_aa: CASSGLGRPDTQYF
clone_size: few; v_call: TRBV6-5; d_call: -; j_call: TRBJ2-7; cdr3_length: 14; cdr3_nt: TGTGCCAGCAGTACTGCAGGGGGAGGGCGCGAGCAGTACTTC; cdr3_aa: CASSTAGGGREQYF
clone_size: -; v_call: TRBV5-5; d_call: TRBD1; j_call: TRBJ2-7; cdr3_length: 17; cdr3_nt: TGTGCCAGCAGCTTTTCACCTGGGACAGGGGCGAACTACGAGCAGTACTTC; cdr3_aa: CASSFSPGTGANYEQYF
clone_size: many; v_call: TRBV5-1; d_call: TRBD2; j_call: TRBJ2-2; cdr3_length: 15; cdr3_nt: TGCGCCAGCAGCACACTAGCGGGAGGAGCCGGGGAGCTGTTTTTT; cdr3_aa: CASSTLAGGAGELFF
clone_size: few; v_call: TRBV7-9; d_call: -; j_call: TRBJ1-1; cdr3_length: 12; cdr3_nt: TGTGCCAGCAGCTTAGGGACCACTGAAGCTTTCTTT; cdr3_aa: CASSLGTTEAFF
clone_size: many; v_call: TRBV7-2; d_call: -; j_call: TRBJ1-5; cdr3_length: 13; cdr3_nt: TGTGCCAGCAGCTTTGGCGGTAATCAGCCCCAGCATTTT; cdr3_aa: CASSFGGNQPQHF
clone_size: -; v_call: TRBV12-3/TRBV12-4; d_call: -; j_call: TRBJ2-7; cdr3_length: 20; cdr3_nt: TGTGCCAGCAGTTTAGAAACCAGCCCTTGGGGGCCTAGCGGACACCTCGAGCAGTACTTC; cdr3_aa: CASSLETSPWGPSGHLEQYF
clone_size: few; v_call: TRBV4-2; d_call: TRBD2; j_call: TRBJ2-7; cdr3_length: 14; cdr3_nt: TGTGCCAGCAGCCCAGGACTAGCGGGTTACGAGCAGTACTTC; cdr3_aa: CASSPGLAGYEQYF
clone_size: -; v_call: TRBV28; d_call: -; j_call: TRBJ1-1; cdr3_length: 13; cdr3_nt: TGTGCCAGCAGGAGACCTTCATCGACCGAAGCTTTCTTT; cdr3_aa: CASRRPSSTEAFF
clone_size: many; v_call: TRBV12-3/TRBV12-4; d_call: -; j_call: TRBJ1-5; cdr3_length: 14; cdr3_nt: TGTGCCAGCAGTCCCCGGGGGTGGGGTCAGCCCCAGCATTTT; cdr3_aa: CASSPRGWGQPQHF
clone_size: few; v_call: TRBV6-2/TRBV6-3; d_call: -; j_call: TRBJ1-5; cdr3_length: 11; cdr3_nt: TGTGCCAGCAGTCAGGGCCAGCCCCAGCATTTT; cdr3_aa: CASSQGQPQHF
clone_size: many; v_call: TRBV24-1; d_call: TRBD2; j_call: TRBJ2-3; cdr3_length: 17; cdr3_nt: TGTGCCACCAGTGATCCCCTCGGACTAGCGGGAGCAGATACGCAGTATTTT; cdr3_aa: CATSDPLGLAGADTQYF
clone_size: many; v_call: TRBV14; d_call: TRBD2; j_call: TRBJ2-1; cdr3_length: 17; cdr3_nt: TGTGCCAGCAGCCGGGTTAGCGGCGGGAGGGCCAGTATTGAGCAGTTCTTC; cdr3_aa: CASSRVSGGRASIEQFF
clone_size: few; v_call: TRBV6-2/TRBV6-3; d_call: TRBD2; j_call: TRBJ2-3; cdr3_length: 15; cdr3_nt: TGTGCCAGCCTCCCGGGACTAGCGGGACGGGATACGCAGTATTTT; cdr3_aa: CASLPGLAGRDTQYF
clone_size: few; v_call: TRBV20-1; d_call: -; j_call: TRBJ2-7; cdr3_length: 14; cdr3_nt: TGCAGTGCCAACTCCCTCGGGACATACTACGAGCAGTACTTC; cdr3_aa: CSANSLGTYYEQYF
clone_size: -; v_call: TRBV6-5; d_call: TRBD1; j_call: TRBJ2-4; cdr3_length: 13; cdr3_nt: TGTGCCAGCAGTTGGGACAGACGGGGCATTCAGTACTTC; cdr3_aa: CASSWDRRGIQYF
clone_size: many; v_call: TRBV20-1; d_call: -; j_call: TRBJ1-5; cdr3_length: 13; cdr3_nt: TGCAGTGCTGAGGACGGGGCAAATCAGCCCCAGCATTTT; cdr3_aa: CSAEDGANQPQHF
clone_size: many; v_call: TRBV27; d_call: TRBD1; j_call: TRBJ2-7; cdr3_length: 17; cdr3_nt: TGTGCCAGCAGTTCTTACGGATCCGGGACAGGGCGCTACGAGCAGTACTTC; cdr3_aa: CASSSYGSGTGRYEQYF
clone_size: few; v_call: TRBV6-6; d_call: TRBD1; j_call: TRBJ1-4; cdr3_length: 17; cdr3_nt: TGTGCCAGCAGAAAACAGGGCGTTTCAGGGGGCATTGAAAAACTGTTTTTT; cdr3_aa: CASRKQGVSGGIEKLFF
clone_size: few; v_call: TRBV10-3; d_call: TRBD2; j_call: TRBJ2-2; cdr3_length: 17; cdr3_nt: TGTGCCATCAGTGAGCCGACTAGCCTAGGTTACACCGGGGAGCTGTTTTTT; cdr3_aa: CAISEPTSLGYTGELFF
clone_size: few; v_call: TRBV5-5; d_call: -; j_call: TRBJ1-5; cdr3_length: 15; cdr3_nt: TGTGCCAGCAGCTCCCTAACTTATAGCAATCAGCCCCAGCATTTT; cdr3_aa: CASSSLTYSNQPQHF
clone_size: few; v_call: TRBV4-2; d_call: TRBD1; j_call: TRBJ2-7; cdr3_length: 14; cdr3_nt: TGTGCCAGCAGCCAAGTGCAGGGGGCGGCCGAGCAGTACTTC; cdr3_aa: CASSQVQGAAEQYF
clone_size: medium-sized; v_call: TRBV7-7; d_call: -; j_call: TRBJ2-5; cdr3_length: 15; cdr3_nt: TGTGCCAGCAGCTTAGGAGATTCGGGGGAAGAGACCCAGTACTTC; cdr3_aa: CASSLGDSGEETQYF
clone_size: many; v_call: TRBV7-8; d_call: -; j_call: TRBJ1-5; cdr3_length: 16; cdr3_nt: TGTGCCAGCAGCTCTGGAGGGCGGGATAGCAATCAGCCCCAGCATTTT; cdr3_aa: CASSSGGRDSNQPQHF
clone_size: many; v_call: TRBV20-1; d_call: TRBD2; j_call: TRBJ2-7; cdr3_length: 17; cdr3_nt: TGCAGTGCTAGAATTGGACTAGCGGGAGGAGGGGTTTACGAGCAGTACTTC; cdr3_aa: CSARIGLAGGGVYEQYF
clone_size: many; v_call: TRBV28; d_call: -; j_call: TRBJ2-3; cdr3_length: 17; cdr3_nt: TGTGCCAGCAGACCCCAGCGCGGCAGGAATATGGGAGATACGCAGTATTTT; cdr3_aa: CASRPQRGRNMGDTQYF
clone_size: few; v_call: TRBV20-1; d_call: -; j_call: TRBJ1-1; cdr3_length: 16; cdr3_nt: TGCAGTGCAAATGGTGACATTAGCAAGGAGGACACTGAAGCTTTCTTT; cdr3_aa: CSANGDISKEDTEAFF
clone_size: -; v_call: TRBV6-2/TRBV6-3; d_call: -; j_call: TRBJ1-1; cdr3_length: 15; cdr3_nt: TGTGCCAGCAAAATGAGAACCTCCGGGAGCACTGAAGCTTTCTTT; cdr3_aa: CASKMRTSGSTEAFF
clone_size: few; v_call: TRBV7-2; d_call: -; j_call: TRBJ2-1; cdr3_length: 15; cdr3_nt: TGTGCCAGCAGCCTGACTCAGAGCTCCTACAATGAGCAGTTCTTC; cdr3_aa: CASSLTQSSYNEQFF
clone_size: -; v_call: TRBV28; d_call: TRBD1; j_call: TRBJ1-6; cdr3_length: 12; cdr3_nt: TGTGCCAGCAGTTCGTGGGACAGAGTCCTCCACTTT; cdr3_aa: CASSSWDRVLHF
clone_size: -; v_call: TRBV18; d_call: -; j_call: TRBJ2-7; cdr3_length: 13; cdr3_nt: TGTGCCAGCTCACCACCTAGGGACTACGAGCAGTACTTC; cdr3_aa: CASSPPRDYEQYF
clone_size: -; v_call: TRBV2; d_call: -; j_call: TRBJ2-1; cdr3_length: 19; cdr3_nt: TGTGCCAGCAGGGGGGGGCTAGAGTTAAGTGAAAGCTCCTACAATGAGCAGTTCTTC; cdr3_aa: CASRGGLELSESSYNEQFF
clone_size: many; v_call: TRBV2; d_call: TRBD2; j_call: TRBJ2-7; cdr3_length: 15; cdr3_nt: TGTGCCAGCAGTTTAGCGGGAGGGCCCTCGGGCGAGCAGTACTTC; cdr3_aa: CASSLAGGPSGEQYF
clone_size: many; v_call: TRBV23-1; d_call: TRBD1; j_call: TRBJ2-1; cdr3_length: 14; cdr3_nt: TGCGCCAACGCCCCCCGACAGGGCGACAATGAGCAGTTCTTC; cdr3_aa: CANAPRQGDNEQFF
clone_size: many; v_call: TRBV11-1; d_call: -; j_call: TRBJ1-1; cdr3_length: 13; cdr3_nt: TGTGCCAGCAGACAAATAGGGGGGACTGAAGCTTTCTTT; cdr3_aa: CASRQIGGTEAFF
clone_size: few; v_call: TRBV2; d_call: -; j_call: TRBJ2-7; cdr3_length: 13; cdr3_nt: TGTGCCAGCAGTGAAACAGTTCCATACGAGCAGTACTTC; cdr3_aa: CASSETVPYEQYF
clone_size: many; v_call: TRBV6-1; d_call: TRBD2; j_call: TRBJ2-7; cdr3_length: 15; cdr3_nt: TGTGCCAGCAGCTCCTACAGCGGGAGGCAGGACGAGCAGTACTTC; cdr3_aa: CASSSYSGRQDEQYF
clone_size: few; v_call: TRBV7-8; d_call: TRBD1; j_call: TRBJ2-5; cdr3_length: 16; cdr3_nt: TGTGCCAGCAGCTTAGTCGGGACAGGGGAACAAGAGACCCAGTACTTC; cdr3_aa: CASSLVGTGEQETQYF
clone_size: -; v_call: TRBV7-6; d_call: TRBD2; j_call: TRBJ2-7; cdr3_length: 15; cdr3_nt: TGTGCCAGCAGCACTAGCGGGAGGAGCTCCTACGAGCAGTACTTC; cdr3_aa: CASSTSGRSSYEQYF
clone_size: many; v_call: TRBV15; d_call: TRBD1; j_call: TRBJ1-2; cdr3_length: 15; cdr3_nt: TGTGCCACCAGCAGAGTCCGCGGGACAGGGATTGGCTACACCTTC; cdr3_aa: CATSRVRGTGIGYTF
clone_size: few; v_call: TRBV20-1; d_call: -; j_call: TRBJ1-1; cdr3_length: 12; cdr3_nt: TGCAGTGCGGGAGACTGGAACACTGAAGCTTTCTTT; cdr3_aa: CSAGDWNTEAFF
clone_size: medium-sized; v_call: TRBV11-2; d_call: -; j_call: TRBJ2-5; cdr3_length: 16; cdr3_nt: TGTGCCAGCAGCCGGGACGGGCGAGGGGCCGGTGAGACCCAGTACTTC; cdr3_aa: CASSRDGRGAGETQYF
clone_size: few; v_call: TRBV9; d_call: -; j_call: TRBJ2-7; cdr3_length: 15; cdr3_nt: TGTGCCAGCAGCACCGGGACCCAAGGAAGCTACGAGCAGTACTTC; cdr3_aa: CASSTGTQGSYEQYF